The following is a T cell receptor (beta chain) sequence with its context. These data originate in a study of blood T cell repertoires in COVID-19. Clones were read by immunoSEQ multiplex PCR, and TCRdb kept only the in-frame ones, dropping some. This table has fewer than 130,000 clones, 75% to 90% appearing once. The CDR3 runs 14 residues. V was clipped by 0 bases and J by 10 bases, with 16 bases between them. Germline V gives CDR1 GTSNPN, CDR2 SVGIG (reference sequence). The chain joins TRBV30 to TRBJ2-1; D is possibly TRBD2 (5 bases). Input material: peripheral blood. The receptor was derived from a woman aged 80 or older with acute or convalescent COVID-19. In DNA, the CDR3 is TGTGCCTGGAGTGTAGGTCCCCGGTGGAGGGAGCAGTTCTTC. It translates to CAWSVGPRWREQFF.